A selection of T cell receptor beta chains follows, all from one sample in a study of cytomegalovirus exposure and HLA in healthy donors. Generated by immunoSEQ multiplex PCR, the TCRdb table keeps only in-frame clones and is missing some. This sample has 75,000 to 95,000 clones, with roughly 67% found just once. Sequencing used PBMCs. All receptors derive from a woman aged 50 to 65 in good health and CMV-seropositive. The CDR3 runs from the conserved cysteine through the conserved F or W. The D gene is left open where the match is weak. Some rows mark clone size as missing; the rest say once, few, many or name a class of expanded clone.

D gene: .
V gene: TRBV6-5
clone size: few
J gene: TRBJ1-4
CDR3 protein: CASSYPEEEKLFF
CDR3 DNA: TGTGCCAGCAGTTACCCCGAGGAGGAAAAACTGTTTTTT

D gene: .
V gene: TRBV7-9
clone size: .
J gene: TRBJ2-1
CDR3 protein: CASTESAGAYNEQFF
CDR3 DNA: TGTGCCAGCACCGAGAGCGCGGGCGCCTACAATGAGCAGTTCTTC

D gene: TRBD1
V gene: TRBV5-1
clone size: .
J gene: TRBJ1-1
CDR3 protein: CASSLGDREAFF
CDR3 DNA: TGCGCCAGCAGCTTGGGGGACAGGGAAGCTTTCTTT

D gene: .
V gene: TRBV28
clone size: .
J gene: TRBJ1-1
CDR3 protein: CASSLIKSSGGNTEAFF
CDR3 DNA: TGTGCCAGCAGTTTGATAAAATCCAGCGGTGGGAACACTGAAGCTTTCTTT

D gene: .
V gene: TRBV28
clone size: .
J gene: TRBJ2-1
CDR3 protein: CASKEGLWGEQFF
CDR3 DNA: TGTGCCAGCAAGGAGGGTCTGTGGGGAGAGCAGTTCTTC

D gene: .
V gene: TRBV7-9
clone size: .
J gene: TRBJ1-1
CDR3 protein: CASSLGQGGFVDTEAFF
CDR3 DNA: TGTGCCAGCAGCTTAGGTCAGGGTGGGTTCGTGGACACTGAAGCTTTCTTT

D gene: .
V gene: TRBV5-1
clone size: .
J gene: TRBJ2-3
CDR3 protein: CASSPRLGSGGTDTQYF
CDR3 DNA: TGCGCCAGCAGCCCACGTCTGGGTAGCGGAGGCACAGATACGCAGTATTTT

D gene: TRBD2
V gene: TRBV5-1
clone size: .
J gene: TRBJ2-5
CDR3 protein: CASSVYSGGRNQETQYF
CDR3 DNA: TGCGCCAGCAGCGTTTATAGCGGGGGGCGAAACCAAGAGACCCAGTACTTC

D gene: TRBD2
V gene: TRBV2
clone size: .
J gene: TRBJ2-5
CDR3 protein: CASTSSGGEETQYF
CDR3 DNA: TGTGCCAGCACCAGTAGCGGGGGAGAAGAGACCCAGTACTTC

D gene: .
V gene: TRBV15
clone size: few
J gene: TRBJ1-1
CDR3 protein: CATSRDGQGEAFF
CDR3 DNA: TGTGCCACCAGCAGAGATGGGCAGGGTGAAGCTTTCTTT

D gene: TRBD2
V gene: TRBV4-2
clone size: few
J gene: TRBJ2-1
CDR3 protein: CASSQDLLAGGYNEQFF
CDR3 DNA: TGTGCCAGCAGCCAAGATCTACTAGCGGGGGGATACAATGAGCAGTTCTTC

D gene: .
V gene: TRBV11-3
clone size: .
J gene: TRBJ2-6
CDR3 protein: CASSLAAGSGANVLTF
CDR3 DNA: TGTGCCAGCAGCTTAGCTGCCGGCTCTGGGGCCAACGTCCTGACTTTC

D gene: TRBD2
V gene: TRBV5-1
clone size: .
J gene: TRBJ2-3
CDR3 protein: CASSLGTSGGAGSVDTQYF
CDR3 DNA: TGCGCCAGCAGCTTGGGGACTAGCGGGGGGGCCGGGTCGGTAGATACGCAGTATTTT

D gene: .
V gene: TRBV28
clone size: few
J gene: TRBJ2-7
CDR3 protein: CASSFRVEQYF
CDR3 DNA: TGTGCCAGCAGTTTCAGGGTCGAGCAGTACTTC

D gene: .
V gene: TRBV15
clone size: .
J gene: TRBJ2-5
CDR3 protein: CATSRVYQETQYF
CDR3 DNA: TGTGCCACCAGCAGAGTCTATCAAGAGACCCAGTACTTC

D gene: .
V gene: TRBV6-6
clone size: .
J gene: TRBJ2-5
CDR3 protein: CASSYFGGKETQYF
CDR3 DNA: TGTGCCAGCAGTTACTTCGGAGGGAAAGAGACCCAGTACTTC

D gene: .
V gene: TRBV7-9
clone size: .
J gene: TRBJ1-4
CDR3 protein: CASSLRTPRSVEKLFF
CDR3 DNA: TGTGCCAGCAGCTTAAGGACACCCCGGTCTGTTGAAAAACTGTTTTTT

D gene: .
V gene: TRBV2
clone size: .
J gene: TRBJ1-2
CDR3 protein: CASTRSSRLLYGYTF
CDR3 DNA: TGTGCCAGTACAAGGTCCTCAAGGTTACTATATGGCTACACCTTC

D gene: .
V gene: TRBV23-1
clone size: .
J gene: TRBJ1-6
CDR3 protein: CASSQGQGYSPLHF
CDR3 DNA: TGCGCCAGCAGTCAAGGGCAGGGGTATTCACCCCTCCACTTT

D gene: .
V gene: TRBV11-1
clone size: .
J gene: TRBJ1-1
CDR3 protein: CASSSRLNTEAFF
CDR3 DNA: TGTGCCAGCAGCTCCAGGCTGAACACTGAAGCTTTCTTT

D gene: TRBD2
V gene: TRBV6-5
clone size: .
J gene: TRBJ2-5
CDR3 protein: CASSYSTSREETQYF
CDR3 DNA: TGTGCCAGCAGTTACTCGACTAGCAGGGAAGAGACCCAGTACTTC

D gene: .
V gene: TRBV18
clone size: .
J gene: TRBJ2-7
CDR3 protein: CASSPDTLPYEQYF
CDR3 DNA: TGTGCCAGCTCACCGGACACCTTACCCTACGAGCAGTACTTC

D gene: .
V gene: TRBV7-3
clone size: .
J gene: TRBJ1-6
CDR3 protein: CASSLNGNNSPLHF
CDR3 DNA: TGTGCCAGCAGCTTAAACGGGAATAATTCACCCCTCCACTTT

D gene: .
V gene: TRBV6-1
clone size: .
J gene: TRBJ1-6
CDR3 protein: CASSEAGTASNSPLHF
CDR3 DNA: TGTGCCAGCAGTGAAGCTGGCACAGCATCTAATTCACCCCTCCACTTT

D gene: TRBD2
V gene: TRBV10-3
clone size: .
J gene: TRBJ2-1
CDR3 protein: CAISDWTSGGDEQFF
CDR3 DNA: TGTGCCATCAGTGACTGGACTAGCGGGGGTGATGAGCAGTTCTTC

D gene: .
V gene: TRBV6-5
clone size: .
J gene: TRBJ1-1
CDR3 protein: CASIREGLFTEAFF
CDR3 DNA: TGTGCCAGCATTAGGGAGGGATTGTTCACTGAAGCTTTCTTT

D gene: .
V gene: TRBV9
clone size: few
J gene: TRBJ2-1
CDR3 protein: CASSADGGAYNEQFF
CDR3 DNA: TGTGCCAGCAGCGCGGACGGGGGAGCATACAATGAGCAGTTCTTC

D gene: .
V gene: TRBV6-1
clone size: .
J gene: TRBJ1-1
CDR3 protein: CASSEPQQGGGTEAFF
CDR3 DNA: TGTGCCAGCAGTGAACCCCAACAGGGAGGGGGCACTGAAGCTTTCTTT

D gene: TRBD1
V gene: TRBV4-2
clone size: .
J gene: TRBJ1-4
CDR3 protein: CASSQELRQGGNEKLFF
CDR3 DNA: TGTGCCAGCAGCCAAGAACTCCGACAGGGTGGTAATGAAAAACTGTTTTTT